This is a list of T cell receptor beta chains from one sample in a study of cytomegalovirus exposure and HLA in healthy donors. The protocol was immunoSEQ multiplex PCR, while the TCRdb copy is restricted to in-frame clones and leaves out a portion. The table includes fewer than 150,000 clones, approximately 89% detected once. The specimen sequenced was PBMCs. These receptor sequences come from a man between 18 and 29 years old in good health and CMV-seronegative. CDR3s include the opening cysteine and the closing phenylalanine or tryptophan. The order of the fields is D gene, V gene, clone size, J gene, CDR3 protein, CDR3 DNA. D genes are given only for firm matches. A row's size may be missing; if present it is once, few, many or a size class.

D: -
V: TRBV11-2
size: -
J: TRBJ1-1
CDR3: CASSLFTVNTEAFF
DNA: TGTGCCAGCAGCCTATTTACAGTTAACACTGAAGCTTTCTTT

D: TRBD2
V: TRBV9
size: -
J: TRBJ2-5
CDR3: CASSRTSGTQETQYF
DNA: TGTGCCAGCAGCAGAACTAGCGGGACCCAAGAGACCCAGTACTTC

D: TRBD2
V: TRBV5-4
size: once
J: TRBJ2-1
CDR3: CASSFSTSGRTTTHEQFF
DNA: TGTGCCAGCAGCTTTTCTACTAGCGGGAGGACTACGACGCATGAGCAGTTCTTC

D: TRBD2
V: TRBV5-1
size: once
J: TRBJ2-1
CDR3: CASSPLLAGAGYNEQFF
DNA: TGCGCCAGCAGCCCGTTACTAGCGGGAGCCGGGTACAATGAGCAGTTCTTC

D: -
V: TRBV6-5
size: few
J: TRBJ2-7
CDR3: CASRVVRSRGEQYF
DNA: TGTGCCAGCAGAGTTGTTCGATCACGGGGCGAGCAGTACTTC

D: -
V: TRBV27
size: -
J: TRBJ2-5
CDR3: CASSLSSGFRLETQYF
DNA: TGTGCCAGCAGTTTATCGTCCGGGTTTAGGTTGGAGACCCAGTACTTC

D: -
V: TRBV19
size: -
J: TRBJ2-7
CDR3: CASGSSRVLYSEQYF
DNA: TGTGCCAGTGGGAGCTCGAGGGTTCTATATAGCGAGCAGTACTTC

D: -
V: TRBV5-1
size: -
J: TRBJ1-6
CDR3: CASSSGTRPNSPLHF
DNA: TGCGCCAGCAGCTCGGGGACAAGACCCAATTCACCCCTCCACTTT

D: -
V: TRBV7-8
size: -
J: TRBJ2-3
CDR3: CASSSGGGNTDTQYF
DNA: TGTGCCAGCAGCTCCGGTGGGGGGAACACAGATACGCAGTATTTT

D: TRBD1
V: TRBV5-8
size: -
J: TRBJ1-1
CDR3: CASSRWGTGVTEAFF
DNA: TGTGCCAGCAGCCGCTGGGGGACAGGGGTTACTGAAGCTTTCTTT

D: TRBD1
V: TRBV28
size: -
J: TRBJ2-7
CDR3: CASSSLSFGTGYYEQYF
DNA: TGTGCCAGCAGTTCCCTCTCTTTCGGGACAGGATACTACGAGCAGTACTTC

D: -
V: TRBV29-1
size: -
J: TRBJ2-7
CDR3: CSVATRFRVYEQYF
DNA: TGCAGCGTCGCGACTAGATTTCGGGTCTACGAGCAGTACTTC

D: TRBD2
V: TRBV4-1
size: few
J: TRBJ2-5
CDR3: CASSPTAGVEETQYF
DNA: TGCGCCAGCAGCCCTACAGCGGGAGTGGAGGAGACCCAGTACTTC

D: -
V: TRBV6-1
size: -
J: TRBJ2-5
CDR3: CASSPERIQRTQYF
DNA: TGTGCCAGCAGCCCAGAGAGGATCCAACGGACCCAGTACTTC

D: TRBD1
V: TRBV30
size: -
J: TRBJ1-2
CDR3: CAWSRPGQGQNYGYTF
DNA: TGTGCCTGGAGTAGACCCGGACAGGGGCAAAACTATGGCTACACCTTC

D: TRBD1
V: TRBV18
size: -
J: TRBJ1-4
CDR3: CASSSGTGGWNEKLFF
DNA: TGTGCCAGCTCATCCGGGACAGGGGGTTGGAATGAAAAACTGTTTTTT

D: -
V: TRBV14
size: -
J: TRBJ1-2
CDR3: CASSQDRSYGYTF
DNA: TGTGCCAGCAGCCAAGACCGGTCCTATGGCTACACCTTC

D: -
V: TRBV6-5
size: -
J: TRBJ1-1
CDR3: CASSPGMGTEAFF
DNA: TGTGCCAGCAGTCCAGGGATGGGGACTGAAGCTTTCTTT

D: -
V: TRBV4-3
size: -
J: TRBJ1-6
CDR3: CASSQDTQENSPLHF
DNA: TGCGCCAGCAGCCAAGATACACAGGAAAATTCACCCCTCCACTTT

D: -
V: TRBV30
size: -
J: TRBJ1-2
CDR3: CAWSSDTDRSYGYTF
DNA: TGTGCCTGGAGTTCTGATACGGACAGATCTTATGGCTACACCTTC

D: TRBD1
V: TRBV27
size: -
J: TRBJ2-1
CDR3: CASSLWDRAGNEQFF
DNA: TGTGCCAGCAGTTTATGGGACAGGGCGGGAAATGAGCAGTTCTTC

D: -
V: TRBV4-1
size: -
J: TRBJ1-1
CDR3: CASSRFVVLRTEAFF
DNA: TGCGCCAGCAGCCGTTTCGTAGTTTTGCGCACTGAAGCTTTCTTT

D: -
V: TRBV18
size: -
J: TRBJ2-1
CDR3: CASSPPFLYNEQFF
DNA: TGTGCCAGCTCACCACCCTTTCTGTACAATGAGCAGTTCTTC

D: -
V: TRBV4-3
size: once
J: TRBJ2-1
CDR3: CASSQDLGGTYNEQFF
DNA: TGCGCCAGCAGCCAAGATTTGGGGGGAACCTACAATGAGCAGTTCTTC

D: TRBD1
V: TRBV4-1
size: -
J: TRBJ2-5
CDR3: CASSQQQGAGETQYF
DNA: TGCGCCAGCAGCCAACAGCAGGGGGCTGGGGAGACCCAGTACTTC

D: -
V: TRBV28
size: -
J: TRBJ1-2
CDR3: CASSLGPGRHYTF
DNA: TGTGCCAGCAGTTTAGGTCCAGGGCGTCACTACACCTTC

D: TRBD1
V: TRBV4-1
size: -
J: TRBJ1-5
CDR3: CASSQRPGQTNQPQHF
DNA: TGCGCCAGCAGCCAAAGACCGGGACAGACTAATCAGCCCCAGCATTTT

D: TRBD1
V: TRBV5-1
size: -
J: TRBJ1-1
CDR3: CASSQTGGNTEAFF
DNA: TGCGCCAGCAGCCAGACAGGGGGGAACACTGAAGCTTTCTTT

D: -
V: TRBV6-5
size: once
J: TRBJ2-7
CDR3: CASSYYRAPYEQYF
DNA: TGTGCCAGCAGTTATTATAGAGCTCCCTACGAGCAGTACTTC

D: -
V: TRBV4-1
size: -
J: TRBJ1-4
CDR3: CASSHLSGKEKLFF
DNA: TGCGCCAGCAGCCATCTGTCGGGGAAGGAAAAACTGTTTTTT

D: -
V: TRBV28
size: -
J: TRBJ2-7
CDR3: CASSFETVSYEQYF
DNA: TGTGCCAGCAGTTTTGAGACAGTTTCCTACGAGCAGTACTTC

D: -
V: TRBV19
size: -
J: TRBJ2-7
CDR3: CASSNYLRDYEQYF
DNA: TGTGCCAGTAGTAACTACCTTCGGGACTACGAGCAGTACTTC

D: -
V: TRBV19
size: -
J: TRBJ1-6
CDR3: CASSIAAGADSPLHF
DNA: TGTGCCAGTAGTATAGCGGCGGGCGCGGATTCACCCCTCCACTTT

D: -
V: TRBV5-1
size: -
J: TRBJ2-5
CDR3: CASSLVSLETQYF
DNA: TGCGCCAGCAGCTTGGTTAGTTTGGAGACCCAGTACTTC

D: -
V: TRBV5-1
size: -
J: TRBJ1-1
CDR3: CASSLGRGPMNTEAFF
DNA: TGCGCCAGCAGCTTGGGGAGGGGCCCTATGAACACTGAAGCTTTCTTT

D: -
V: TRBV5-1
size: -
J: TRBJ2-1
CDR3: CASSLEVETTFEQFF
DNA: TGCGCCAGCAGCTTGGAAGTGGAGACTACATTTGAGCAGTTCTTC

D: -
V: TRBV15
size: -
J: TRBJ2-1
CDR3: CATSRRDRGYYNEQFF
DNA: TGTGCCACCAGCAGGCGGGACAGAGGATACTACAATGAGCAGTTCTTC

D: -
V: TRBV13
size: once
J: TRBJ1-1
CDR3: CASSDRQDTEAFF
DNA: TGTGCCAGCAGCGATAGACAAGACACTGAAGCTTTCTTT

D: -
V: TRBV18
size: -
J: TRBJ2-7
CDR3: CASSPLSSYEQYF
DNA: TGTGCCAGCTCACCCCTCTCCAGCTACGAGCAGTACTTC

D: TRBD2
V: TRBV11-3
size: -
J: TRBJ2-1
CDR3: CASSTRTSGSRDEQFF
DNA: TGTGCCAGCAGCACGAGGACTAGCGGGAGTCGTGATGAGCAGTTCTTC

D: -
V: TRBV7-9
size: -
J: TRBJ2-2
CDR3: CASSSFTRAGELFF
DNA: TGTGCCAGCAGCTCTTTTACGAGGGCCGGGGAGCTGTTTTTT

D: TRBD1
V: TRBV5-1
size: -
J: TRBJ1-2
CDR3: CASSTKQGSYGYTF
DNA: TGCGCCAGCAGTACCAAACAGGGGAGCTATGGCTACACCTTC

D: -
V: TRBV7-2
size: -
J: TRBJ1-6
CDR3: CASSLLVGSYNSPLHF
DNA: TGTGCCAGCAGCTTATTGGTCGGCTCCTATAATTCACCCCTCCACTTT